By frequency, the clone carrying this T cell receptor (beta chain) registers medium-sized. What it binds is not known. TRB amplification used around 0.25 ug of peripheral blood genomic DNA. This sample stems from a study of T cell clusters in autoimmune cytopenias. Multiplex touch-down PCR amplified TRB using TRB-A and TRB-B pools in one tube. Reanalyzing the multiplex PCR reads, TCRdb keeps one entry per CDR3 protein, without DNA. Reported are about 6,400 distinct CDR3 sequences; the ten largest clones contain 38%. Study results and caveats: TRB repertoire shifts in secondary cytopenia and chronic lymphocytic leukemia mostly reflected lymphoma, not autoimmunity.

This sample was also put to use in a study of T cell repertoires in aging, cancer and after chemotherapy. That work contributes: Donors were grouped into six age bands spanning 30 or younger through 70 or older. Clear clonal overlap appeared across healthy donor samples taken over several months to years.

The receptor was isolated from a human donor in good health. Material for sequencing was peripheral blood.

The CDR3 spells CASSLKGGYGYTF. The chain joins TRBV13 to TRBJ1-2; TCRdb lists TRBD1, though no DNA is available to test this call. The CDR3 runs 13 residues. Germline loops: CDR1 PRHDT, CDR2 FYEKMQ (reference sequence).